Listed below are T cell receptor beta chains from one sample, sequenced in a study of cytomegalovirus exposure and HLA in healthy donors. Here immunoSEQ multiplex PCR was the method, and the copy in TCRdb shows in-frame clones only, minus some. The sample has approximately 180,000 clones; 70% to 85% are singletons. Sequencing was done on a sample of PBMCs. The source is a woman in her 30s in good health and CMV-seropositive. The CDR3 runs from the conserved cysteine through the conserved F or W. D genes are given only for firm matches. The size of a clone is reported for some rows only, either as once, few or many, or as a class for expanded clones.

size: .
J: TRBJ2-7
D: TRBD1
V: TRBV27
CDR3: CASSLPGQTFYEQYF
DNA: TGTGCCAGCAGTTTACCGGGACAGACCTTCTACGAGCAGTACTTC

size: .
J: TRBJ2-7
D: TRBD1
V: TRBV6-1
CDR3: CASKTDRGAYEQYF
DNA: TGTGCCAGCAAGACGGACAGGGGCGCCTACGAGCAGTACTTC

size: .
J: TRBJ2-7
D: .
V: TRBV28
CDR3: CASSLKVTRYEQYF
DNA: TGTGCCAGCAGTTTAAAAGTTACGCGCTACGAGCAGTACTTC

size: .
J: TRBJ2-7
D: TRBD1
V: TRBV7-3
CDR3: CASSSGTGDAYEQYF
DNA: TGTGCCAGCAGCTCCGGGACAGGGGACGCCTACGAGCAGTACTTC

size: .
J: TRBJ1-4
D: .
V: TRBV6-6
CDR3: CASSLLGQGGEKLFF
DNA: TGTGCCAGCAGCCTTCTAGGGCAGGGAGGTGAAAAACTGTTTTTT

size: .
J: TRBJ2-7
D: TRBD2
V: TRBV7-8
CDR3: CASSPLLAGGVYEQYF
DNA: TGTGCCAGCAGCCCCCTACTAGCGGGAGGAGTTTACGAGCAGTACTTC

size: .
J: TRBJ2-1
D: .
V: TRBV5-1
CDR3: CASSFSLNNEQFF
DNA: TGCGCCAGCAGCTTTTCCCTAAACAATGAGCAGTTCTTC

size: .
J: TRBJ2-7
D: TRBD2
V: TRBV5-4
CDR3: CASSRSGRSSYEQYF
DNA: TGTGCCAGCAGCCGTAGCGGGAGGAGCTCCTACGAGCAGTACTTC

size: .
J: TRBJ2-4
D: TRBD2
V: TRBV7-3
CDR3: CASAGGPRGIQYF
DNA: TGTGCCAGCGCGGGAGGGCCTAGAGGGATTCAGTACTTC

size: .
J: TRBJ2-3
D: .
V: TRBV10-3
CDR3: CAISGDQGGASDTQYF
DNA: TGTGCCATCAGTGGGGACCAGGGGGGTGCATCAGATACGCAGTATTTT

size: .
J: TRBJ2-7
D: TRBD2
V: TRBV5-1
CDR3: CASSLLGTSGRWSYEQYF
DNA: TGCGCCAGCAGCTTGTTAGGGACTAGCGGCCGATGGTCCTACGAGCAGTACTTC

size: once
J: TRBJ2-5
D: .
V: TRBV11-2
CDR3: CASSLAPGETQYF
DNA: TGTGCCAGCAGCTTAGCGCCGGGAGAGACCCAGTACTTC

size: .
J: TRBJ2-1
D: .
V: TRBV28
CDR3: CASTPGGSISYNEQFF
DNA: TGTGCCAGCACCCCCGGTGGGAGCATTTCCTACAATGAGCAGTTCTTC

size: .
J: TRBJ2-2
D: .
V: TRBV7-7
CDR3: CASSLARSSGELFF
DNA: TGTGCCAGCAGCTTAGCCCGAAGCTCCGGGGAGCTGTTTTTT

size: .
J: TRBJ2-3
D: .
V: TRBV11-2
CDR3: CASSLAPFGFDTQYF
DNA: TGTGCCAGCAGCTTAGCCCCATTCGGGTTTGATACGCAGTATTTT

size: .
J: TRBJ2-1
D: TRBD1
V: TRBV5-4
CDR3: CASSFRQGPQNEQFF
DNA: TGTGCCAGCAGCTTCAGACAGGGGCCTCAGAATGAGCAGTTCTTC

size: .
J: TRBJ2-6
D: TRBD1
V: TRBV10-3
CDR3: CAISPGQGISGANVLTF
DNA: TGTGCCATCAGTCCTGGACAGGGCATCTCTGGGGCCAACGTCCTGACTTTC

size: .
J: TRBJ1-1
D: .
V: TRBV7-9
CDR3: CASSRPRGTEAFF
DNA: TGTGCCAGCAGCCGCCCCCGGGGCACTGAAGCTTTCTTT

size: .
J: TRBJ2-3
D: .
V: TRBV5-8
CDR3: CASSLDRTDTQYF
DNA: TGTGCCAGCAGCCTAGACCGCACAGATACGCAGTATTTT

size: few
J: TRBJ2-1
D: TRBD2
V: TRBV6-1
CDR3: CASSEDGAGLFSSYNEQFF
DNA: TGTGCCAGCAGTGAAGATGGAGCGGGGTTGTTTAGCTCCTACAATGAGCAGTTCTTC

size: .
J: TRBJ2-2
D: .
V: TRBV9
CDR3: CASSVGGYSNTGELFF
DNA: TGTGCCAGCAGCGTGGGGGGTTATTCGAACACCGGGGAGCTGTTTTTT

size: few
J: TRBJ2-7
D: .
V: TRBV6-1
CDR3: CASSPRDSIAEQYF
DNA: TGTGCCAGCAGTCCTCGGGACTCGATCGCCGAGCAGTACTTC

size: once
J: TRBJ1-5
D: .
V: TRBV7-9
CDR3: CASSLSGPGGNQPQHF
DNA: TGTGCCAGCAGCTTAAGTGGACCAGGGGGCAATCAGCCCCAGCATTTT

size: few
J: TRBJ1-1
D: .
V: TRBV6-5
CDR3: CASSSTGSEAFF
DNA: TGTGCCAGCAGTTCCACAGGGAGTGAAGCTTTCTTT

size: .
J: TRBJ2-7
D: .
V: TRBV28
CDR3: CASSPGTTYEQYF
DNA: TGTGCCAGCAGTCCCGGAACTACCTACGAGCAGTACTTC

size: .
J: TRBJ1-5
D: .
V: TRBV2
CDR3: CASSEVRGNQPQHF
DNA: TGTGCCAGCAGTGAAGTTAGAGGGAATCAGCCCCAGCATTTT

size: few
J: TRBJ2-5
D: .
V: TRBV6-6
CDR3: CASSRGTKETQYF
DNA: TGTGCCAGCAGTCGAGGAACTAAAGAGACCCAGTACTTC

size: .
J: TRBJ1-5
D: .
V: TRBV19
CDR3: CASTDSYSNQPQHF
DNA: TGTGCCAGTACCGACAGTTATAGCAATCAGCCCCAGCATTTT

size: .
J: TRBJ1-4
D: TRBD1
V: TRBV28
CDR3: CASSSYRDSTTNEKLFF
DNA: TGTGCCAGCAGCAGTTACCGGGACAGCACAACTAATGAAAAACTGTTTTTT

size: .
J: TRBJ2-1
D: TRBD1
V: TRBV5-4
CDR3: CASSLDRGPHNEQFF
DNA: TGTGCCAGCAGCTTGGACAGGGGGCCCCACAATGAGCAGTTCTTC

size: .
J: TRBJ2-5
D: .
V: TRBV5-4
CDR3: CASSFGLQETQYF
DNA: TGTGCCAGCAGCTTTGGACTTCAAGAGACCCAGTACTTC

size: .
J: TRBJ2-7
D: TRBD2
V: TRBV9
CDR3: CASSVGSGGWREGQYEQYF
DNA: TGTGCCAGCAGCGTAGGATCGGGGGGCTGGCGGGAGGGCCAATACGAGCAGTACTTC

size: few
J: TRBJ2-4
D: .
V: TRBV28
CDR3: CASRPGGPQNIQYF
DNA: TGTGCCAGCCGCCCCGGCGGGCCCCAAAACATTCAGTACTTC

size: few
J: TRBJ2-1
D: TRBD2
V: TRBV5-1
CDR3: CASSTPTSGSINEQFF
DNA: TGCGCCAGCAGCACCCCGACTAGCGGCTCTATCAATGAGCAGTTCTTC

size: .
J: TRBJ2-3
D: .
V: TRBV7-9
CDR3: CASSFPGTGTDTQYF
DNA: TGTGCCAGCAGCTTTCCGGGAACAGGCACAGATACGCAGTATTTT

size: .
J: TRBJ2-1
D: TRBD1
V: TRBV11-3
CDR3: CASSLAPGGYNEQFF
DNA: TGTGCCAGCAGCTTAGCTCCAGGGGGATACAATGAGCAGTTCTTC

size: .
J: TRBJ2-1
D: .
V: TRBV27
CDR3: CASSSTRQSGIEQFF
DNA: TGTGCCAGCAGTTCAACCAGACAGTCTGGAATTGAGCAGTTCTTC

size: .
J: TRBJ2-7
D: TRBD1
V: TRBV7-7
CDR3: CASSSGTGSYEQYF
DNA: TGTGCCAGCAGCTCCGGGACAGGGTCCTACGAGCAGTACTTC

size: .
J: TRBJ2-7
D: TRBD1
V: TRBV10-3
CDR3: CAISESGTGAYEQYF
DNA: TGTGCCATCAGTGAGTCCGGGACAGGGGCCTACGAGCAGTACTTC

size: once
J: TRBJ1-3
D: TRBD1
V: TRBV19
CDR3: CASSIQGADTIYF
DNA: TGTGCCAGTAGCATACAGGGGGCGGACACCATATATTTT

size: .
J: TRBJ2-1
D: .
V: TRBV28
CDR3: CASSFMAVGEQFF
DNA: TGTGCCAGCAGTTTCATGGCAGTTGGTGAGCAGTTCTTC

size: few
J: TRBJ2-3
D: TRBD1
V: TRBV5-1
CDR3: CASSPRDRGTDTQYF
DNA: TGCGCCAGCAGCCCGCGTGACAGGGGTACAGATACGCAGTATTTT